The rows below give T cell receptor beta chains drawn from one sample of a study of blood T cells in healthy people across ages. In TCRdb, the 5' RACE reads were re-called with MiXCR into one record per CDR3 protein. Among around 1,700,000 distinct CDR3 sequences listed, 28% were seen once. Sequencing input: blood. The source is a woman aged 30 to 39 in good health. CDR3s include the opening cysteine and the closing phenylalanine or tryptophan. A D gene is named only where the DNA matches it firmly. Only part of the rows carry a size: once, few, many, or a class if the clone is expanded.

j_call v_call d_call clone_size cdr3_nt cdr3_aa
TRBJ2-7 TRBV25-1 . many TGTGCCAGCAGTGAATCCCCGGACAAGCAGTACTTC CASSESPDKQYF
TRBJ2-1 TRBV20-1 TRBD2 once TGCAGTGCTACCCGACTAGCGGGAGGGGATGAGCAGTTCTTC CSATRLAGGDEQFF
TRBJ2-5 TRBV7-2 TRBD2 few TGTACCAGCAGCCTCGGGGGGGTAGGGGAGACCCAGTACTTC CTSSLGGVGETQYF
TRBJ1-2 TRBV7-6 . few TGTGCCAGCAGCTTCTCTCCAGCAAACTATGGCTACACCTTC CASSFSPANYGYTF
TRBJ2-4 TRBV28 . few TGTGCTTGGTCAGGGGGGTCCAAAAACATTCAGTACTTC CAWSGGSKNIQYF
TRBJ2-7 TRBV7-2 . few TGTGCCAGCAGCTTAGGTTACAGCGGCTACGAGCAGTACTTC CASSLGYSGYEQYF
TRBJ1-1 TRBV28 . . TGTGCCAGCAGCCGGCCGGGACACGAATCGAACACTGAAGCTTTCTTT CASSRPGHESNTEAFF
TRBJ2-7 TRBV6-5 . many TGTGCCAGCACCGGGTATGGGGGGCCCCCCTACGAGCAGTACTTC CASTGYGGPPYEQYF
TRBJ1-2 TRBV20-1 TRBD1 . TGCAGTGCTAGGAGAAGGACAGGGAGCGGCTACACCTTC CSARRRTGSGYTF
TRBJ2-7 TRBV28 TRBD2 . TGTGCCAGCAGACCGGCGGGGGGCTCCTGCGAGCAGTACTTC CASRPAGGSCEQYF
TRBJ2-5 TRBV6-2/TRBV6-3 . . TGTGCCAGCAGTTACTCAGTCCTCTTGACAGGCGTACAAGAGACCCAGTACTTC CASSYSVLLTGVQETQYF
TRBJ2-2 TRBV5-1 . few TGCGCCAGCAGCCCCCAGGTCTCCACCCGGGAGCTGTTTTTT CASSPQVSTRELFF
TRBJ2-2 TRBV12-3/TRBV12-4 . few TGTGCCACACGGGGCTCCACGCTACACACCGGGGAGCTGTTTTTT CATRGSTLHTGELFF
TRBJ2-2 TRBV12-5 TRBD2 . TGTGCTAGTGGTTTTGTGCTAGCGGGGGCGAGGAGGACCGGGGAGCTGTTTTTT CASGFVLAGARRTGELFF
TRBJ1-1 TRBV5-1 . . TGCACCAGCAGCTTGGCCCTGGGAACTGAAGCTTTCTTT CTSSLALGTEAFF
TRBJ2-1 TRBV7-2 . few TGTGCCAGCAGCCCGGGCGGGGCCATGAATGAGCAGTTCTTC CASSPGGAMNEQFF
TRBJ2-7 TRBV20-1 TRBD2 many TGCAGTGCTGGGAGACTAGCGGGTCTTTCCTACGAGCAGTACTTC CSAGRLAGLSYEQYF
TRBJ2-1 TRBV5-1 . . TGCGCCAGCAGCCCACTCAGGGGAGCGGCCAATGAGCAGTTCTTC CASSPLRGAANEQFF
TRBJ1-2 TRBV7-9 TRBD1 few TGTGCCAGCAGCTTCAGGGGGGACTATAACTATGGCTACACCTTC CASSFRGDYNYGYTF
TRBJ1-1 TRBV7-2 . few TGTGCCAGCAGCTTAACAGTCCCAAACACTGAAGCTTTCTTT CASSLTVPNTEAFF
TRBJ2-1 TRBV7-9 . . TGTGCCAGCAGCTCCTGGCGGGCGGGACCTATCGGGGTTAATGAGCAGTTCTTC CASSSWRAGPIGVNEQFF
TRBJ1-4 TRBV20-1 TRBD1 few TGCAGTGCTAGATCTCGACAGGGGGCGAGTGAAAAACTGTTTTTT CSARSRQGASEKLFF
TRBJ1-5 TRBV20-1 . few TGCAGTGCTAGAGAATGGGGGGTCAGCAATCAGCCCCAGCATTTT CSAREWGVSNQPQHF
TRBJ2-1 TRBV7-2 . few TGTGCCAGCAGCTCCTCCGGGACCGGCAGGAGGAATGAGCAGTTCTTC CASSSSGTGRRNEQFF